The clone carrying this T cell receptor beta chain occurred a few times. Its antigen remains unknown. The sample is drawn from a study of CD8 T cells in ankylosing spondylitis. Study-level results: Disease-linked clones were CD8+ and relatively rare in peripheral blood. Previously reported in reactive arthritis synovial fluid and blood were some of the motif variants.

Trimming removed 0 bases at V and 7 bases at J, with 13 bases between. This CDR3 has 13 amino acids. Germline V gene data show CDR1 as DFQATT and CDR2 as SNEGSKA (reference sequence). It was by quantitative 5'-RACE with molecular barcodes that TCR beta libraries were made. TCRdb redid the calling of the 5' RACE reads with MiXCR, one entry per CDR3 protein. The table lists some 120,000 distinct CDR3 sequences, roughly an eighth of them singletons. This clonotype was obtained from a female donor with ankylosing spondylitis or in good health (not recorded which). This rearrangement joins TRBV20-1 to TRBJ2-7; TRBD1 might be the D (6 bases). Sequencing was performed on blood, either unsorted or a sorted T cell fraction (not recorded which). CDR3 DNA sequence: TGCAGTGCTAGAGACAGGGGACCCCCGGAGCAGTACTTC. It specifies CSARDRGPPEQYF.